A single sample is the source of the 23 T cell receptor beta chains below, sequenced in a study of blood T cells in healthy people across ages. With a J-beta primer mix and a sample-barcoded 5' primer, a second PCR ran roughly 6 to 12 cycles. MiXCR, applied by TCRdb to the 5' RACE reads, yields one record per CDR3 protein. This sample yields about 1.5 million distinct CDR3 sequences, of which 40% to 50% are seen a single time; roughly 7.7% belongs to the top ten. The sample was blood. The receptors stem from a woman in her late teens or twenties in good health.

This clonotype was observed a single time. The rearrangement uses TRBV12-5 and TRBJ1-4, with D uncertain. Germline V gene data show CDR1 as LGHNT and CDR2 as FRNRAP. The germline V and J ends were trimmed by 8 bases and 3 bases, with 13 bases remaining between them. The CDR3 is made up of 14 amino acids. CDR3 sequence reads: CASIRRWANEKLFF. The CDR3 DNA reads TGTGCTAGTATTCGGCGGTGGGCTAATGAAAAACTGTTTTTT.

Comment on this clonotype: This sequence may be a read error, since a much larger clone differs from it by one base. The chain couples TRBV25-1 to TRBJ1-2; D is possibly TRBD1 (6 bases). CDR3 length: 16 amino acids. In germline, CDR1 is MGHDK, CDR2 SYGVNS. CDR3 sequence: CASSAYGGDLSYGHTF. CDR3 nucleotides: TGTGCCAGCAGTGCGTACGGGGGCGACCTTAGCTATGGCCACACCTTC.

The V call is TRBV7-6, the J call TRBJ1-2; D may be TRBD1 (6 bases). The germline gives CDR1 SGHVS, CDR2 FNYEAQ. V was shortened by 5 bases and J by 7 bases, with 14 bases between the two germline ends. CDR3 length: 13 amino acids. The CDR3 coding sequence is TGTGCCAGCAGCCCGGGGGGGACATCTGGCTACACCTTC. Residues: CASSPGGTSGYTF.

The V call is TRBV12-3 or TRBV12-4, the J call TRBJ2-3; 8 nucleotides align to TRBD2. J was trimmed by 4 bases and V by 6 bases; bases with no gene match: 6. The CDR3 loop spans 14 amino acids. The CDR3 region is CASRAGTRADTQYF. The DNA of the CDR3 is TGTGCCAGCAGGGCCGGGACTAGAGCAGATACGCAGTATTTT.

The V and J genes are TRBV13 and TRBJ2-7; 7 nucleotides agree with TRBD1. This CDR3 contains 17 residues. CDR1 is PRHDT and CDR2 is FYEKMQ in the germline V gene (reference sequence). Unmatched junction bases numbered 15, after V lost 0 bases and J lost 7 bases. DNA of the CDR3: TGTGCCAGCAGCTTAGGATTCCGAGACAGGGCCCCCTTGGAGCAGTACTTC. Its translation: CASSLGFRDRAPLEQYF.

This clonotype was counted a few times. The V gene is TRBV12-5, the J gene TRBJ2-1; 8 bases agree with TRBD2. The CDR3 is 16 residues long. The germline CDR1 and CDR2 sequences are LGHNT and FRNRAP. V lost 3 bases, J lost 7 bases, and 11 bases stayed unmatched. CDR3 sequence reads: CASGFTTTREVNEQFF. The DNA for the CDR3 is TGTGCTAGTGGTTTTACTACGACGCGGGAGGTTAATGAGCAGTTCTTC.

The sample holds one count of this clonotype. The chain joins TRBV28 to TRBJ1-2; 7 bases are a match to TRBD1. V shed 3 bases and J 3 bases; nucleotides not matched to a gene: 13. Germline assignment: CDR1 MDHEN and CDR2 SYDVKM. The CDR3 runs 17 residues. The CDR3 bases are TGTGCCAGCAGTTTTAGGACCCTGGGCCAGGGGGACTATGGCTACACCTTC. It yields the protein CASSFRTLGQGDYGYTF.

This clonotype turned up a few times. This chain joins TRBV5-1 and TRBJ2-1, with 8 positions matching TRBD2. Germline values: CDR1 SGHRS, CDR2 YFSETQ. The CDR3 length is 13 residues. V was clipped by 5 bases and J by 8 bases; unmatched bases: 6. The CDR3 DNA reads TGCGCCAGCAGTCCCGGGACTAGGTATGAGCAGTTCTTC. Its protein is CASSPGTRYEQFF.

V is TRBV5-1 and J is TRBJ2-7, with 11 nucleotides matching TRBD2. Germline CDR1 is SGHRS and CDR2 is YFSETQ. Trimming at V came to 5 bases and at J to 0 bases, leaving 10 bases not matched to a gene. This CDR3 has 17 amino acids. The CDR3 loop reads CASSSPIAGGPSYEQYF. The CDR3 nucleotides read TGCGCCAGCAGTTCCCCCATAGCGGGAGGGCCCTCCTACGAGCAGTACTTC. Together with reference TRBV5-1 and TRBJ2-7, the CDR3 gives the full variable domain: KAGVTQTPRYLIKTRGQQVTLSCSPISGHRSVSWYQQTPGQGLQFLFEYFSETQRNKGNFPGRFSGRQFSNSRSEMNVSTLELGDSALYLCASSSPIAGGPSYEQYFGPGTRLTVT.

The rearrangement uses TRBV20-1 and TRBJ2-1; TRBD2 matches at 8 bases. CDR3 length equals 16 residues. V lost 6 bases and J lost 6; bases outside the gene matches: 16. CDR1 and CDR2 (germline): DFQATT, SNEGSKA (reference sequence). The CDR3 sequence is CSARSPGVAGPNEQFF. The CDR3 DNA reads TGCAGTGCCAGGTCCCCTGGGGTAGCGGGGCCCAATGAGCAGTTCTTC.

This clonotype was seen only a few times. This chain joins TRBV6-2 or TRBV6-3 and TRBJ2-3; 11 nucleotides line up with TRBD2. The V gene end was trimmed by 2 bases and the J gene end by 1 base; junction bases not matched to a gene: 14. The germline CDR1 and CDR2 sequences are MNHEY and SVGEGT. The length of the CDR3 is 20 residues. The CDR3 sequence: CASSYSVGTSGPWGTDTQYF. The DNA for the CDR3 is TGTGCCAGCAGTTACAGCGTCGGGACTAGCGGCCCTTGGGGCACAGATACGCAGTATTTT.

To note about this clonotype: One end of the junction varies from germline; a read error may be responsible. This CDR3 reads CASSRLAGDNTETQYF. CDR3 in DNA: TGTGCCAGCAGCCGACTAGCGGGGGATAACACAGAGACGCAGTATTTT. V and J are TRBV6-4 and TRBJ2-3, with 12 bases that match TRBD2. The CDR3 length is 16 residues. CDR1 MRHNA and CDR2 SNTAGT come from the germline V gene.

The genes are TRBV20-1 and TRBJ2-5; TRBD2 matches 7 bases. There are 17 residues in the CDR3. After removal of 1 base from V and 11 bases from J, the junction contained 22 bases not matched to a gene. Germline V gene lookup returns CDR1 DFQATT and CDR2 SNEGSKA (reference sequence). CDR3 sequence: CSARGVGASGVGNEQYF. The CDR3 DNA is TGCAGTGCTAGAGGAGTGGGAGCAAGCGGGGTGGGGAATGAGCAGTACTTC.

The rearrangement joins TRBV5-1 to TRBJ2-1; possible D gene TRBD1, 5 bases. Germline V gene sequence: CDR1 SGHRS, CDR2 YFSETQ. V gave up 0 bases and J gave up 5 bases, with 9 bases separating them. This CDR3 is 14 amino acids long. The CDR3 DNA is TGCGCCAGCAGCTTGGGACAGCGAAACAATGAGCAGTTCTTC. Its translation is CASSLGQRNNEQFF.

This clonotype appeared a few times. The chain has TRBV9 and TRBJ2-3; D possibly corresponds to TRBD2 (5 bases). Trimming removed 4 bases at V and 1 base at J, with 13 bases between. The CDR3 spans 15 residues. CDR1 SGDLS and CDR2 YYNGEE come from the germline V gene. For the CDR3, the DNA is TGTGCCAGCAGCACCTCTAGCCTTGGCACAGATACGCAGTATTTT. Translated, it gives CASSTSSLGTDTQYF. Full variable domain (outside the CDR3, taken from reference TRBV9 and TRBJ2-3): DSGVTQTPKHLITATGQRVTLRCSPRSGDLSVYWYQQSLDQGLQFLIQYYNGEERAKGNILERFSAQQFPDLHSELNLSSLELGDSALYFCASSTSSLGTDTQYFGPGTRLTVL.

The chain employs TRBV3-1 and TRBJ2-7; 7 bases line up with TRBD2. Germline V gene lookup returns CDR1 LGHDT and CDR2 YNNKEL (reference sequence). The CDR3 runs 15 residues. Unmatched junction bases numbered 8, after V lost 0 bases and J lost 6 bases. Written as DNA, the CDR3 is TGTGCCAGCAGCCAAGAGCCGCGGGAGAGTTCCGAGCAGTACTTC. It specifies CASSQEPRESSEQYF.

This chain links TRBV5-1 with TRBJ2-7; 7 bases are a match to TRBD2. V lost 3 bases and J lost 2; bases outside the gene matches: 17. Germline CDR1 reads SGHRS; CDR2 reads YFSETQ. This CDR3 contains 18 residues. CDR3 coding DNA: TGCGCCAGCAGCTCCCTAACCCACGGAGGAGCGGGGACCTACGAGCAGTACTTC. Its translation: CASSSLTHGGAGTYEQYF.

The chain has TRBV7-8 and TRBJ2-3, with D unclear. The germline V gene has CDR1 SGHVS and CDR2 FQNEAQ. Trimming pared 1 base from V and 4 bases from J, leaving 6 bases between. The CDR3 runs to 13 residues. The CDR3 DNA reads as TGTGCCAGCAGCTTAGATGAGTCAGATACGCAGTATTTT. Protein product: CASSLDESDTQYF. The full variable domain, rest sourced from reference TRBV7-8 and TRBJ2-3, is GAGVSQSPRYKVAKRGQDVALRCDPISGHVSLFWYQQALGQGPEFLTYFQNEAQLDKSGLPSDRFFAERPEGSVSTLKIQRTQQEDSAVYLCASSLDESDTQYFGPGTRLTVL.

The V and J genes are TRBV20-1 and TRBJ2-7; 12 bases align to TRBD2. Germline values: CDR1 DFQATT, CDR2 SNEGSKA (reference sequence). The CDR3 spans 14 residues. Trimming cost V 6 bases and J 1 base; bases outside gene matches: 4. CDR3 amino acids: CSAILAGGSYEQYF. CDR3 bases: TGCAGTGCCATCCTAGCGGGAGGGTCCTACGAGCAGTACTTC.

The chain's CDR3 is CASSAAPRADTEAFF. The CDR3 nucleotides are TGTGCCAGCTCAGCAGCCCCTCGAGCGGACACTGAAGCTTTCTTT. The gene calls are TRBV18 and TRBJ1-1, with D unresolved. Trimming stripped 5 bases from V and 3 bases from J, with 16 bases between. CDR1 and CDR2 (germline): KGHSH, LQKENI. This CDR3 region has 15 residues.

The rearrangement links TRBV20-1 to TRBJ1-1, with 9 positions matching TRBD1. The CDR3 covers 16 residues. V was pared by 2 bases and J by 1 base, with 8 bases of the junction left unmatched. Germline V gene lookup returns CDR1 DFQATT and CDR2 SNEGSKA (reference sequence). The CDR3 DNA follows: TGCAGTGCTAGACCGAAGGGGGGACAGGGGAACACTGAAGCTTTCTTT. This encodes CSARPKGGQGNTEAFF.

This clonotype was detected many times. V is TRBV29-1 and J is TRBJ2-1; D not certain. Per germline, CDR1 SQVTM and CDR2 ANQGSEA. This CDR3 spans 12 amino acids. Trimming took 6 bases from V and 1 from J, leaving 7 bases between them. The CDR3 coding sequence is TGCAGCGTCAGATTATCCTACAATGAGCAGTTCTTC. It codes for CSVRLSYNEQFF.

This clonotype was picked up one time. This sequence joins TRBV4-1 and TRBJ2-5; D gene unclear. CDR1 is MGHRA, CDR2 YSYEKL, per germline. The CDR3 has 16 amino acids. The V and J ends lost 0 bases and 1 base respectively, with 12 bases between them. DNA for the CDR3: TGCGCCAGCAGCCAAGATCATACTGAGATCCAAGAGACCCAGTACTTC. Its protein product is CASSQDHTEIQETQYF.